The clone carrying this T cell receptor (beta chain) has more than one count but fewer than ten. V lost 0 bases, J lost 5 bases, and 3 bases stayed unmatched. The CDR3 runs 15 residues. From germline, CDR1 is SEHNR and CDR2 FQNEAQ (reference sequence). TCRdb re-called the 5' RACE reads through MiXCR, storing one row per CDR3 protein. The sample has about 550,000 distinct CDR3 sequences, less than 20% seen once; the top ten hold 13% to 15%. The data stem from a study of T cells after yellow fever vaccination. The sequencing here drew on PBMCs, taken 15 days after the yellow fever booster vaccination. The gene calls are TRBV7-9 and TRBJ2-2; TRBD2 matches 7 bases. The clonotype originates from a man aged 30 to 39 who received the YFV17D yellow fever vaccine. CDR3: CASSLALAVTGELFF. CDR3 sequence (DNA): TGTGCCAGCAGCTTAGCCCTAGCGGTTACCGGGGAGCTGTTTTTT.